The next 17 T cell receptor beta chains were all read from a single sample in a study of human T cells and chemical hapten exposure (dated by TCRdb to the early 2020s). The meaning of the sample's time point label: pre-sensitization, week 0. Explained via the paper, the treatment or condition label denotes: therapeutic diphenylcyclopropenone sensitization with weekly scalp DPC. Library preparation used RACE. Sequencing used a NextSeq 500. TCRdb redid the processing of the public reads, applying fastp at Q25 and MiXCR, and retained in-frame beta chains. Records with the same CDR3 protein are collapsed into one entry carrying the most frequent genes and DNA. The table for this sample lists over 70,000 distinct CDR3 sequences; approximately 15% of them were counted only once. The ten top clones hold around 4.2% of the sample. The sample in question was whole blood, obtained in connection with sensitization to the hapten diphenylcyclopropenone (DPC). These receptor sequences come from a woman aged 50 to 60 with alopecia areata. Some clones in this sample may be carry-over from other donors' samples.

Here the CDR3 reads CASSQDRGEHEQFF. DNA of the CDR3: TGTGCCAGCAGCCAAGATAGAGGGGAGCATGAGCAGTTCTTC. The J gene is TRBJ2-1, the V gene TRBV3-1; either TRBD1 or TRBD2 may fit D (5 bases each). The CDR3 extends over 14 amino acids. The germline gives CDR1 LGHDT, CDR2 YNNKEL (reference sequence). Trimming shortened V by 0 bases and J by 8 bases, and 11 bases separated the two germline ends.

V usage is TRBV18 and J usage is TRBJ2-5; D unclear. This CDR3 has 12 residues. V was shortened by 5 bases and J by 0 bases, with 4 bases between the two germline ends. In germline, CDR1 is KGHSH, CDR2 LQKENI. CDR3 in amino acids: CASSEYQETQYF. The CDR3 region has the DNA TGTGCCAGCTCAGAGTACCAAGAGACCCAGTACTTC.

To note about this clonotype: One end of the junction fails to match germline, which may point to a read error. V gene TRBV7-9 combines with J gene TRBJ2-7; D is ambiguous. The CDR3 extends over 14 amino acids. Germline CDR1 SEHNR, CDR2 FQNEAQ (reference sequence). CDR3 sequence reads: CANSPRTVTYEQYF. CDR3 nucleotide sequence: TGTGCCAACAGCCCTAGGACGGTGACCTACGAGCAGTACTTC.

V usage is TRBV7-7 and J usage is TRBJ2-2; unclear D gene. Germline lookup yields CDR1 SSHAT and CDR2 FNYEAQ (reference sequence). Trimming shortened V by 1 base and J by 7 bases, and 7 bases separated the two germline ends. There are 13 residues in the CDR3. The CDR3 DNA sequence: TGTGCCAGCAGCTTAGATCACCTCGGGGAGCTGTTTTTT. Amino acid sequence: CASSLDHLGELFF.

This chain connects TRBV20-1 to TRBJ1-1; possibly TRBD1 for D (6 bases). The CDR3 totals 13 residues. Germline values: CDR1 DFQATT, CDR2 SNEGSKA (reference sequence). Trimming took 5 bases from V and 8 from J, leaving 18 bases between them. CDR3: CSARRGQVLEAFF. Written as DNA, the CDR3 is TGCAGTGCTCGACGGGGGCAGGTCCTCGAAGCTTTCTTT.

This clonotype was picked up many times. V is TRBV7-2 and J is TRBJ2-2; unclear D gene. The germline V gene encodes CDR1 SGHTA and CDR2 FQGNSA. Trimming removed 1 base from V and 8 bases from J, with 14 bases in between. The CDR3 has 15 residues. The CDR3 sequence: CASSLDPRGSGELFF. CDR3 nucleotide sequence: TGTGCCAGCAGCTTAGATCCCCGCGGCTCGGGGGAGCTGTTTTTT.

The V gene is TRBV11-2, the J gene TRBJ2-7; 9 positions match TRBD2. The length of the CDR3 is 15 residues. Germline-derived CDR1 and CDR2 are SGHAT and FQNNGV. With V trimmed by 6 bases and J by 6 bases, 12 bases remained unmatched. CDR3 loop: CASSNWASGTFEQYF. In nucleotides, the CDR3 is TGTGCCAGCAGTAACTGGGCTAGCGGGACCTTCGAGCAGTACTTC.

This clonotype was picked up a small number of times. The CDR3, as DNA: TGTGCCAGCAGCTTAGGCGGGGCGCCCTACGAGCAGTACTTC. Translating gives CASSLGGAPYEQYF. The chain is built from TRBV7-2 and TRBJ2-7; D perhaps matches TRBD2 (6 bases). The CDR3 covers 14 residues. Germline lookup yields CDR1 SGHTA and CDR2 FQGNSA. Trimming left V 1 base short and J 2 bases short, with 9 bases between. Variable domain in full (rest from reference TRBV7-2 and TRBJ2-7): GAGVSQSPSNKVTEKGKDVELRCDPISGHTALYWYRQSLGQGLEFLIYFQGNSAPDKSGLPSDRFSAERTGGSVSTLTIQRTQQEDSAVYLCASSLGGAPYEQYFGPGTRLTVT.

V and J are TRBV19 and TRBJ2-5; D gene unclear. There are 18 residues in the CDR3. V lost 3 bases and J 5 bases, leaving 25 bases between the germline ends. Germline CDR1 LNHDA, CDR2 SQIVND (reference sequence). CDR3 DNA sequence: TGTGCCAGTAGTATTCGTCAACTGGGTACCCTAAGTACCGAGACCCAGTACTTC. This encodes CASSIRQLGTLSTETQYF.

This clonotype was observed once. The chain joins TRBV28 to TRBJ2-7; D uncertain. Germline loops: CDR1 MDHEN, CDR2 SYDVKM. CDR3 size: 12 residues. V was shortened by 1 base and J by 8 bases, with 9 bases between the two germline ends. The CDR3 loop is CASSLLQFQQYF. CDR3 bases: TGTGCCAGCAGTTTATTACAGTTCCAGCAGTACTTC.

The gene calls are TRBV28 and TRBJ2-7, with D tentatively TRBD1 (5 bases). The V end was cut by 6 bases, the J end by 2 bases, with 14 bases between. This CDR3 has 14 amino acids. CDR1 is MDHEN and CDR2 is SYDVKM in the germline V gene. CDR3 sequence reads: CASRPTARTYEQYF. The DNA for the CDR3 is TGTGCCAGCAGACCGACAGCGAGGACCTACGAGCAGTACTTC.

In this sample, this clonotype turned up a few times. The gene calls are TRBV2 and TRBJ2-7, with D possibly TRBD2 on 5 matching bases. V was cut by 2 bases and J by 0 bases, with 14 bases left in between. Germline CDR1 is SNHLY and CDR2 is FYNNEI. CDR3 length: 16 residues. CDR3 nucleotide sequence: TGTGCCAGCAGTGAATTCCGGGGTTCGCCCTCCTACGAGCAGTACTTC. Its protein product is CASSEFRGSPSYEQYF.

This clonotype was detected many times. The chain carries TRBV29-1 and TRBJ1-4; no firm D call. The CDR3 extends over 13 amino acids. CDR1 is SQVTM, CDR2 ANQGSEA, per germline. Trimming removed 5 bases from V and 3 bases from J, with 10 bases in between. DNA for the CDR3: TGCAGCGTTAACCTAGGGCCTAATGAAAAACTGTTTTTT. It yields the protein CSVNLGPNEKLFF.

This clonotype was recorded at least ten times. V and J are TRBV7-2 and TRBJ2-1; 12 bases agree with TRBD2. Germline V CDR1 and CDR2: SGHTA, FQGNSA. V trimming: 4 bases; J trimming: 3 bases; junction bases outside the gene matches: 19. This CDR3 has 21 amino acids. The CDR3 loop reads CASSSIHAWASGRENYNEQFF. The CDR3 DNA sequence: TGTGCCAGCAGCTCGATCCATGCTTGGGCTAGCGGGAGGGAGAACTACAATGAGCAGTTCTTC.

This chain joins TRBV7-2 and TRBJ2-1, with a weak D call TRBD2 (6 bases). The CDR3 extends over 15 amino acids. Germline V gene sequence: CDR1 SGHTA, CDR2 FQGNSA. Trimming took off 0 bases at V and 4 bases at J, with 10 bases between the two ends. This chain's CDR3 is CASSLASGHYNEQFF. The CDR3 bases are TGTGCCAGCAGCTTAGCTAGCGGTCATTACAATGAGCAGTTCTTC.

The J gene is TRBJ2-2, the V gene TRBV5-1; 7 nucleotides align to TRBD2. This CDR3 comprises 15 residues. The germline CDR1 and CDR2 sequences are SGHRS and YFSETQ. Unmatched junction bases numbered 6, after V lost 4 bases and J lost 3 bases. The CDR3 here is CASSLMGRDTGELFF. The CDR3, as DNA: TGCGCCAGCAGCCTCATGGGGAGGGACACCGGGGAGCTGTTTTTT.

The J gene is TRBJ2-7, the V gene TRBV29-1; 12 nucleotides agree with TRBD1. After removal of 6 bases from V and 6 bases from J, the junction contained 6 bases not matched to a gene. Germline-derived CDR1 and CDR2 are SQVTM and ANQGSEA. The CDR3 is 13 amino acids. The CDR3 nucleotides are TGCAGCGTCGGAAGGGACAGGGGGCTCGAGCAGTACTTC. Its protein product is CSVGRDRGLEQYF.